This entry lists 31 T cell receptor beta chains sequenced from one sample in a study of early T cells in non-severe SARS-CoV-2 infection. TCRdb reprocessed the 5' RACE reads with MiXCR, giving one entry per CDR3 protein. The table records fewer than 80,000 distinct CDR3 sequences, 12% of them present only once. Input material: whole blood. Every receptor here comes from an adult who was a healthcare worker with PCR-confirmed SARS-CoV-2 infection or an uninfected control (not recorded which).

The chain is built from TRBV20-1 and TRBJ2-7; D remains unclear. V shed 1 base and J shed 2 bases, with 6 bases lying between them. Germline V gene lookup returns CDR1 DFQATT and CDR2 SNEGSKA (reference sequence). This CDR3 has 12 amino acids. CDR3: CSARGAAYEQYF. The DNA for the CDR3 is TGCAGTGCTAGAGGGGCCGCCTACGAGCAGTACTTC.

The chain uses TRBV29-1 and TRBJ1-5; possibly TRBD1 for D (5 bases). The CDR3 has 12 residues. In germline, CDR1 is SQVTM, CDR2 ANQGSEA. Trimming took off 4 bases at V and 7 bases at J, with 11 bases between the two ends. This chain's CDR3 is CSVGRDGQPQHF. As DNA, the CDR3 is TGCAGCGTTGGTAGGGACGGGCAGCCCCAGCATTTT. The whole variable domain, filled in from reference TRBV29-1 and TRBJ1-5, reads SAVISQKPSRDICQRGTSLTIQCQVDSQVTMMFWYRQQPGQSLTLIATANQGSEATYESGFVIDKFPISRPNLTFSTLTVSNMSPEDSSIYLCSVGRDGQPQHFGDGTRLSIL.

The chain couples TRBV7-9 to TRBJ2-3; D not resolved. Germline CDR1 reads SEHNR; CDR2 reads FQNEAQ (reference sequence). The CDR3 is made up of 15 amino acids. V was trimmed by 0 bases and J by 6 bases, leaving 13 bases between them. CDR3: CASSLARASGDTQYF. The DNA of the CDR3 is TGTGCCAGCAGCTTAGCGCGCGCATCTGGGGATACGCAGTATTTT.

This clonotype was picked up many times. V and J are TRBV14 and TRBJ1-1, with unresolved D. V was cut by 3 bases and J by 1 base, with 9 bases left in between. This CDR3 has 14 amino acids. CDR1 SGHDN and CDR2 FVKESK come from the germline V gene. The CDR3 DNA is TGTGCCAGCAGCCACAAGGATTCGAACACTGAAGCTTTCTTT. Protein: CASSHKDSNTEAFF.

The chain carries TRBV20-1 and TRBJ2-3; unclear D gene. Trimming shortened V by 7 bases and J by 0 bases, and 14 bases separated the two germline ends. Germline V CDR1 and CDR2: DFQATT, SNEGSKA (reference sequence). The CDR3 length is 14 residues. The CDR3 loop is CSVHGSTSTDTQYF. DNA for the CDR3: TGCAGTGTTCACGGATCGACTAGCACAGATACGCAGTATTTT.

V and J are TRBV29-1 and TRBJ1-1; a weak D match, TRBD1 (6 bases). The CDR3 has 13 amino acids. Trimming left V 1 base short and J 5 bases short, with 11 bases between. Germline V gives CDR1 SQVTM, CDR2 ANQGSEA. The CDR3 loop reads CSVEGRGQTEAFF. The CDR3 DNA reads TGCAGCGTTGAAGGGCGGGGGCAAACTGAAGCTTTCTTT. The complete variable domain, with remaining parts taken from reference TRBV29-1 and TRBJ1-1, reads SAVISQKPSRDICQRGTSLTIQCQVDSQVTMMFWYRQQPGQSLTLIATANQGSEATYESGFVIDKFPISRPNLTFSTLTVSNMSPEDSSIYLCSVEGRGQTEAFFGQGTRLTVV.

This clonotype has at least ten counts. The V and J genes are TRBV20-1 and TRBJ2-3, with unresolved D. This CDR3 comprises 14 residues. The V and J ends lost 0 bases and 7 bases respectively, with 14 bases between them. The germline CDR1 and CDR2 sequences are DFQATT and SNEGSKA (reference sequence). CDR3 coding DNA: TGCAGTGCTAGAGAGCGGCAGTCGTCAAATACGCAGTATTTT. Amino acid sequence: CSARERQSSNTQYF.

This clonotype showed up just a few times. The chain carries TRBV28 and TRBJ1-6; no clear D. The CDR3 sequence is 14 residues long. Trimming pared 2 bases from V and 8 bases from J, leaving 10 bases between. CDR1 and CDR2 (germline): MDHEN, SYDVKM. The CDR3 protein is CASSLPREDSPLHF. CDR3 sequence (DNA): TGTGCCAGCAGTTTACCTAGGGAGGATTCACCCCTCCACTTT.

This clonotype was counted many times. The chain has TRBV14 and TRBJ2-3; 9 nucleotides line up with TRBD2. The CDR3 extends over 15 amino acids. Germline CDR1 SGHDN, CDR2 FVKESK. Trimming removed 3 bases from V and 0 bases from J; junction bases left unmatched: 1. The CDR3 bases are TGTGCCAGCAGCCACGGGACTAGCAGCACAGATACGCAGTATTTT. This encodes CASSHGTSSTDTQYF.

This clonotype was detected many times. The CDR3 is CASSLTSGTSYNEQFF. The CDR3 nucleotides read TGTGCCAGCAGCTTAACTAGCGGGACCTCCTACAATGAGCAGTTCTTC. V gene TRBV7-6 combines with J gene TRBJ2-1; 10 bases are a match to TRBD2. Germline CDR1 reads SGHVS; CDR2 reads FNYEAQ. This CDR3 comprises 16 residues. Trimming removed 2 bases from V and 0 bases from J; junction bases left unmatched: 1. Combining the CDR3 with reference TRBV7-6 and TRBJ2-1 gives the whole variable domain GAGVSQSPRYKVTKRGQDVALRCDPISGHVSLYWYRQALGQGPEFLTYFNYEAQQDKSGLPNDRFSAERPEGSISTLTIQRTEQRDSAMYRCASSLTSGTSYNEQFFGPGTRLTVL.

This clonotype was seen ten or more times. This chain connects TRBV7-8 to TRBJ2-7; no definite D call. V was clipped by 1 base and J by 0 bases, with 13 bases between them. The CDR3 is made up of 16 amino acids. In germline, CDR1 is SGHVS, CDR2 FQNEAQ. CDR3 loop: CASSLGADQSSYEQYF. DNA of the CDR3: TGTGCCAGCAGCTTAGGGGCGGATCAAAGCTCCTACGAGCAGTACTTC.

This clonotype has ten or more counts. This rearrangement joins TRBV5-1 to TRBJ1-2; D gene ambiguous. V was clipped by 0 bases and J by 4 bases, with 13 bases between them. The CDR3 extends over 15 amino acids. Germline CDR1 reads SGHRS; CDR2 reads YFSETQ. The CDR3 protein is CASSLGAGSGYGYTF. Here the CDR3 DNA reads TGCGCCAGCAGCTTGGGTGCGGGGTCGGGCTATGGCTACACCTTC.

This clonotype was seen a handful of times. CDR3 loop: CASSQGRGALAEQYF. The CDR3 region has the DNA TGTGCCAGCAGCCAAGGCAGAGGGGCCCTCGCCGAGCAGTACTTC. The genes are TRBV3-1 and TRBJ2-7; D is possibly TRBD1 or TRBD2 (5 bases each). Per the germline V gene, CDR1 is LGHDT and CDR2 is YNNKEL (reference sequence). The length of the CDR3 is 15 residues. The V end was cut by 1 base, the J end by 6 bases, with 16 bases between.

The CDR3 protein is CSVGAGGILGETQYF. The CDR3 nucleotides are TGCAGCGTTGGGGCAGGAGGAATTCTAGGAGAGACCCAGTACTTC. The chain links TRBV29-1 to TRBJ2-5; D might be TRBD2 (5 bases). The CDR3 is 15 residues long. Germline V gives CDR1 SQVTM, CDR2 ANQGSEA. Trimming stripped 4 bases from V and 4 bases from J, with 19 bases between. The variable domain in full, with the rest retrieved from reference TRBV29-1 and TRBJ2-5, is SAVISQKPSRDICQRGTSLTIQCQVDSQVTMMFWYRQQPGQSLTLIATANQGSEATYESGFVIDKFPISRPNLTFSTLTVSNMSPEDSSIYLCSVGAGGILGETQYFGPGTRLLVL.

The chain has TRBV6-1 and TRBJ2-5; 11 bases match TRBD1. This CDR3 spans 15 amino acids. J gave up 4 bases and V 9 bases, and 10 bases lay outside the gene matches. Per germline, CDR1 MNHNS and CDR2 SASEGT. The CDR3 here is CASSGDRGARETQYF. The CDR3 nucleotides read TGTGCCAGTAGCGGGGACAGGGGGGCGAGAGAGACCCAGTACTTC.

This clonotype was counted many times. The chain combines TRBV6-2 or TRBV6-3 with TRBJ1-2; D possibly corresponds to TRBD1 (5 bases). Germline V gene data show CDR1 as MNHEY and CDR2 as SVGEGT. V was clipped by 1 base and J by 8 bases, with 14 bases between them. The CDR3 sequence is 14 residues long. DNA for the CDR3: TGTGCCAGCAGTTACTACCGGGACGGGGAGGGCTACACCTTC. Translating gives CASSYYRDGEGYTF.

This clonotype was recorded many times. This chain connects TRBV7-6 to TRBJ2-7, with TRBD2 matching 8 bases. The length of the CDR3 is 16 residues. Germline V gene lookup returns CDR1 SGHVS and CDR2 FNYEAQ. The junction had 14 bases not matched to a gene; V was cut back by 5 bases and J by 5 bases. DNA for the CDR3: TGTGCCAGCAGCCTACCGTTGGGGCGGGAGGATAACGAGCAGTACTTC. It specifies CASSLPLGREDNEQYF.

This clonotype was counted ten times or more. Because the CDR3's place on the DNA is in doubt, the DNA is left out and the CDR3 is given as listed by TCRdb. The gene calls are TRBV7-2 and TRBJ1-6; TRBD1 is taken as the D call from the table, unchecked against the DNA. CDR1 and CDR2 from the germline V gene are SGHTA and FQGNSA. Termini included, the CDR3 measures 15 amino acids. CDR3 loop: CASILGGVYNSPLHF.

The table lists this clonotype with a few counts. The chain links TRBV29-1 to TRBJ2-5, with D possibly matching TRBD2 (6 bases). The germline V gene has CDR1 SQVTM and CDR2 ANQGSEA. There are 11 residues in the CDR3. V was trimmed by 6 bases and J by 7 bases, leaving 12 bases between them. CDR3 bases: TGCAGCGTCTCAAGGGACTTGACCCAGTACTTC. It specifies CSVSRDLTQYF.

This clonotype was counted a few times. J is TRBJ2-3 and V is TRBV12-3 or TRBV12-4; possible D gene TRBD1, 5 bases. This CDR3 spans 14 amino acids. V was pared by 8 bases and J by 1 base, with 13 bases between. CDR3 protein: CASGKGIGTDTQYF. DNA for the CDR3: TGTGCCAGCGGAAAGGGGATAGGCACAGATACGCAGTATTTT.

V usage is TRBV12-3 or TRBV12-4 and J usage is TRBJ2-5; D is possibly TRBD1 (6 bases). V was shortened by 5 bases and J by 2 bases, with 12 bases between the two germline ends. The CDR3 sequence is 14 residues long. The CDR3 region is CASSPGQSQETQYF. The CDR3 DNA follows: TGTGCCAGCAGTCCTGGACAGTCGCAAGAGACCCAGTACTTC.

V gene TRBV3-1 combines with J gene TRBJ2-1, with TRBD2 matching over 7 bases. Germline CDR1 is LGHDT and CDR2 is YNNKEL (reference sequence). This CDR3 contains 12 residues. Losses at the gene ends were 4 bases for V and 10 bases for J; bases not matched to a gene: 4. The CDR3 loop is CASSRGGIEQFF. The CDR3 DNA reads as TGTGCCAGCAGCCGGGGAGGGATCGAGCAGTTCTTC.

This clonotype was seen only a few times. V usage is TRBV6-1 and J usage is TRBJ2-1; tentative D call: TRBD1 (6 bases). V shed 2 bases and J shed 0 bases, with 20 bases lying between them. Germline V lookup: CDR1 MNHNS, CDR2 SASEGT. CDR3 length: 19 amino acids. CDR3 sequence (DNA): TGTGCCAGCAGTGAAAAAATTGGATCAAGGGGGAGCTCCTACAATGAGCAGTTCTTC. Translated: CASSEKIGSRGSSYNEQFF.

This clonotype was observed a few times. In nucleotides, the CDR3 is TGTGCCAGCAGCTTAGATCCCGCCGGGGAGCTGTTTTTT. Amino acid sequence: CASSLDPAGELFF. The chain couples TRBV11-2 to TRBJ2-2; unclear D gene. Trimming pared 0 bases from V and 6 bases from J, leaving 5 bases between. Germline assignment: CDR1 SGHAT and CDR2 FQNNGV. This CDR3 spans 13 amino acids.

This clonotype has just a few counts. V usage is TRBV5-1 and J usage is TRBJ1-1, with D possibly being TRBD1 (6 bases). This CDR3 has 14 amino acids. CDR1 is SGHRS and CDR2 is YFSETQ in the germline V gene. Trimming left V 0 bases short and J 7 bases short, with 13 bases between. CDR3 nucleotide sequence: TGCGCCAGCAGCTTGGACAGGGCACCTGGTGAAGCTTTCTTT. Protein sequence: CASSLDRAPGEAFF.

The sample holds a few counts of this clonotype. The rearrangement links TRBV29-1 to TRBJ2-3; D is undetermined. The CDR3 consists of 12 residues. Trimming removed 8 bases at V and 0 bases at J, with 9 bases between. Looked up from germline, CDR1 is SQVTM and CDR2 is ANQGSEA. In nucleotides, the CDR3 is TGCAGCTTCGATGCTAGCACAGATACGCAGTATTTT. Protein product: CSFDASTDTQYF.

V and J are TRBV7-2 and TRBJ1-2; D is possibly TRBD1 (6 bases). The V end lost 5 bases, the J end lost 6 bases, and 19 bases lay between the germline ends. Germline V gene data show CDR1 as SGHTA and CDR2 as FQGNSA. The CDR3 sequence is 15 residues long. The CDR3, as DNA: TGTGCCAGCAGCCCCACCCGAGGGGGGACGAATGGCTACACCTTC. Its protein product is CASSPTRGGTNGYTF.

The V gene is TRBV29-1, the J gene TRBJ2-2, with 9 bases aligning to TRBD1. The V gene's germline CDR1 is SQVTM and CDR2 ANQGSEA. V shed 5 bases and J 6 bases; nucleotides not matched to a gene: 13. The CDR3 extends over 16 amino acids. CDR3 nucleotides: TGCAGCGTTCTACCCATACAAGGACAGGGGTCCGGGGAGCTGTTTTTT. Its protein is CSVLPIQGQGSGELFF.

This clonotype was found a few times. V and J are TRBV7-9 and TRBJ2-1; D tentatively reads TRBD1 or TRBD2 (5 bases each). Germline CDR1 reads SEHNR; CDR2 reads FQNEAQ (reference sequence). The CDR3 runs 14 residues. Trimming pared 3 bases from V and 10 bases from J, leaving 16 bases between. DNA for the CDR3: TGTGCCAGCAGCTTGGGACCCCAAGGAGGCGAGCAGTTCTTC. Encoded protein: CASSLGPQGGEQFF.

This clonotype appeared a few times. The rearrangement joins TRBV27 to TRBJ2-5; D gene ambiguous. CDR1 and CDR2 from the germline V gene are MNHEY and SMNVEV (reference sequence). CDR3 size: 12 residues. V was shortened by 8 bases and J by 4 bases, with 11 bases between the two germline ends. For the CDR3, the DNA is TGTGCCAGCGGAGAATTCGGAGAGACCCAGTACTTC. This translates into CASGEFGETQYF.

V is TRBV7-7 and J is TRBJ2-3; 9 positions match TRBD2. The ends lost 1 base at V and 7 bases at J; junction bases unmatched: 9. Germline V gene sequence: CDR1 SSHAT, CDR2 FNYEAQ (reference sequence). The CDR3 has 16 amino acids. This chain's CDR3 is CASSLGVAGEMNTQYF. Written as DNA, the CDR3 is TGTGCCAGCAGCTTAGGGGTAGCGGGAGAGATGAATACGCAGTATTTT.